The 32 T cell receptor beta chains below were found in one sample sequenced in a study of blood T cell repertoires in COVID-19. Here immunoSEQ multiplex PCR was the method, and the copy in TCRdb shows in-frame clones only, minus some. The table includes 43,000 or so clones, 87% detected once. The sequenced material came from peripheral blood. The source is a man in his 60s with active COVID-19.

The CDR3 DNA reads as TGCGCCAGCAGGCCGCTACGGACAGGGGAAAAGACCCAGTACTTC. It encodes CASRPLRTGEKTQYF. The rearrangement joins TRBV5-1 to TRBJ2-5, with 9 bases matching TRBD1. With V trimmed by 5 bases and J by 6 bases, 11 bases remained unmatched. CDR3 length: 15 amino acids. CDR1 SGHRS and CDR2 YFSETQ come from the germline V gene.

This chain uses TRBV19 with TRBJ1-6; no reliable D call. The CDR3 runs 12 residues. Germline V CDR1 and CDR2: LNHDA, SQIVND (reference sequence). V lost 1 base, J lost 10 bases, and 5 bases lay in between. CDR3: CASSIGLSPLHF. CDR3 DNA: TGTGCCAGTAGTATAGGGCTCTCACCCCTCCACTTT.

This clone has only a few counts. V gene TRBV4-1 combines with J gene TRBJ1-3; D gene unclear. Between the trimmed V and J ends, which lost 0 bases and 0 bases, there was a span of 12 bases. Per the germline V gene, CDR1 is MGHRA and CDR2 is YSYEKL. The CDR3 length is 17 residues. The CDR3 bases are TGCGCCAGCAGCCAAGACATTGCGCAGCGCTCTGGAAACACCATATATTTT. Translation: CASSQDIAQRSGNTIYF.

The CDR3: CASSPPGTSNDEQFF. The CDR3 DNA follows: TGTGCCAGCAGCCCGCCCGGGACTAGTAACGATGAGCAGTTCTTC. The chain is built from TRBV9 and TRBJ2-1; 8 nucleotides agree with TRBD2. This CDR3 contains 15 residues. Germline V gene data show CDR1 as SGDLS and CDR2 as YYNGEE. Trimming at V came to 4 bases and at J to 8 bases, leaving 11 bases not matched to a gene.

V is TRBV4-2 and J is TRBJ2-5; TRBD2 is a possible D gene (5 bases). This CDR3 has 12 residues. The germline V gene encodes CDR1 LGHNA and CDR2 YNFKEQ. V was trimmed by 1 base and J by 5 bases, leaving 5 bases between them. The chain's CDR3 is CASSQAGETQYF. DNA for the CDR3: TGTGCCAGCAGCCAAGCGGGGGAGACCCAGTACTTC.

The chain recombines TRBV7-2 with TRBJ1-4; a weak D match, TRBD1 (6 bases). Trimming cost V 1 base and J 10 bases, with 16 bases left between them. Germline lookup yields CDR1 SGHTA and CDR2 FQGNSA. The CDR3 has 15 residues. The CDR3 is CASSLVVGGDGKLFF. The CDR3 coding sequence is TGTGCCAGCAGCTTAGTAGTAGGGGGGGATGGAAAACTGTTTTTT.

The rearrangement joins TRBV7-3 to TRBJ2-3; 11 bases map to TRBD2. Germline lookup yields CDR1 SGHTA and CDR2 FQGTGA. The CDR3 runs 16 residues. Trimming removed 3 bases from V and 2 bases from J; junction bases left unmatched: 4. CDR3 amino acids: CASSLLAGGATDTQYF. The CDR3 nucleotides read TGTGCCAGCAGCTTGTTAGCGGGGGGGGCCACAGATACGCAGTATTTT.

The gene calls are TRBV3-1 (or the pseudogene TRBV3-2) and TRBJ1-1, with D maybe TRBD1 (5 bases). Germline loops: CDR1 LGHDT, CDR2 YNNKEL (reference sequence). V was shortened by 3 bases and J by 1 base, with 15 bases between the two germline ends. This CDR3 is built from 16 residues. CDR3 in amino acids: CASSHGSGLRNTEAFF. The CDR3 DNA is TGTGCCAGCAGCCACGGCTCGGGACTGCGGAACACTGAAGCTTTCTTT.

The rearrangement links TRBV5-4 to TRBJ2-1, with TRBD2 matching over 11 bases. Looked up from germline, CDR1 is SGHNT and CDR2 is YYREEE (reference sequence). This CDR3 is built from 16 residues. The V and J ends lost 3 bases and 1 base, in that order; junction bases with no gene match: 3. The CDR3 reads CASSSSSGRSYNEQFF. For the CDR3, the DNA is TGTGCCAGCAGCTCATCTAGCGGGAGGTCCTACAATGAGCAGTTCTTC.

The chain employs TRBV2 and TRBJ1-2; 7 bases are shared with TRBD1. The V gene end was trimmed by 2 bases and the J gene end by 4 bases; junction bases not matched to a gene: 13. CDR3 length equals 17 residues. The germline V gene has CDR1 SNHLY and CDR2 FYNNEI. This CDR3 is CASSERGQAVFSYGYTF. The CDR3 DNA reads TGTGCCAGCAGTGAACGAGGACAGGCCGTCTTTAGCTATGGCTACACCTTC. The full variable domain, in which reference TRBV2 and TRBJ1-2 provide the parts outside the CDR3, is EPEVTQTPSHQVTQMGQEVILRCVPISNHLYFYWYRQILGQKVEFLVSFYNNEISEKSEIFDDQFSVERPDGSNFTLKIRSTKLEDSAMYFCASSERGQAVFSYGYTFGSGTRLTVV.

The chain couples TRBV19 to TRBJ2-1, with a tentative D call TRBD2 (6 bases). V shed 5 bases and J shed 2 bases, with 16 bases lying between them. Looked up from germline, CDR1 is LNHDA and CDR2 is SQIVND (reference sequence). The CDR3 runs 16 residues. The CDR3 DNA reads TGTGCCAGTAGTGACCCCGGGACTGGGGCCTACAATGAGCAGTTCTTC. Protein product: CASSDPGTGAYNEQFF.

This chain links TRBV12-5 with TRBJ2-3; D is undetermined. Germline V CDR1 and CDR2: LGHNT, FRNRAP. This CDR3 has 12 residues. With 5 bases removed from V and 3 bases from J, the gap between germline ends came to 6 bases. The CDR3 spells CASGPETDTQYF. The CDR3 coding sequence is TGTGCTAGTGGTCCCGAGACAGATACGCAGTATTTT.

The chain joins TRBV9 to TRBJ1-1; D gene uncertain. CDR3 length: 14 residues. The V end was cut by 0 bases, the J end by 3 bases, with 9 bases between. The germline V gene has CDR1 SGDLS and CDR2 YYNGEE. The CDR3 is CASSVGEMYTEAFF. In nucleotides, the CDR3 is TGTGCCAGCAGCGTAGGGGAGATGTACACTGAAGCTTTCTTT.

CDR3 coding DNA: TGCAGCGTTGAAGTCGGGGGGCGGGTGAACACTGAAGCTTTCTTT. Translating gives CSVEVGGRVNTEAFF. The chain carries TRBV29-1 and TRBJ1-1, with D perhaps matching TRBD1 (6 bases). Trimming shortened V by 1 base and J by 0 bases, and 12 bases separated the two germline ends. Germline CDR1 and CDR2: SQVTM and ANQGSEA. The CDR3 runs 15 residues.

V usage is TRBV29-1 and J usage is TRBJ1-3; D is unresolved. Trimming left V 7 bases short and J 0 bases short, with 7 bases between. In germline, CDR1 is SQVTM, CDR2 ANQGSEA. The CDR3 covers 12 residues. CDR3 in DNA: TGCAGCGCAGTGAGCTCTGGAAACACCATATATTTT. Translating it yields CSAVSSGNTIYF.

The chain carries TRBV20-1 and TRBJ2-5; D is undetermined. Germline V gene lookup returns CDR1 DFQATT and CDR2 SNEGSKA (reference sequence). There are 10 residues in the CDR3. The V gene lost 5 bases and the J gene lost 4 bases, with 5 bases spanning the gap. The CDR3 region is CSASVETQYF. As DNA, the CDR3 is TGCAGTGCTTCAGTAGAGACCCAGTACTTC.

The chain joins TRBV2 to TRBJ1-4; TRBD1 might be the D (6 bases). The germline V gene encodes CDR1 SNHLY and CDR2 FYNNEI. The CDR3 covers 12 residues. Trimming took 6 bases from V and 8 from J, leaving 10 bases between them. CDR3 residues: CASRQGGEKLFF. The DNA for the CDR3 is TGTGCCAGCAGACAGGGTGGGGAAAAACTGTTTTTT. Full variable domain (rest looked up from reference TRBV2 and TRBJ1-4): EPEVTQTPSHQVTQMGQEVILRCVPISNHLYFYWYRQILGQKVEFLVSFYNNEISEKSEIFDDQFSVERPDGSNFTLKIRSTKLEDSAMYFCASRQGGEKLFFGSGTQLSVL.

This clone was counted a single time. The J gene is TRBJ2-2, the V gene TRBV19, with D unclear. This CDR3 region has 14 residues. The V and J ends lost 6 bases and 3 bases respectively, with 11 bases between them. Looked up from germline, CDR1 is LNHDA and CDR2 is SQIVND (reference sequence). As DNA, the CDR3 is TGTGCCAGTAGGTCAGTACGTGACACCGGGGAGCTGTTTTTT. It yields the protein CASRSVRDTGELFF.

This rearrangement joins TRBV28 to TRBJ2-7, with 7 bases aligning to TRBD2. Germline CDR1 is MDHEN and CDR2 is SYDVKM. V lost 3 bases to trimming and J lost 2 bases; unmatched junction nucleotides: 7. The CDR3 loop spans 15 amino acids. The CDR3 nucleotides read TGTGCCAGCAGTTTTGGGAGCGGGGCCCCCTACGAGCAGTACTTC. Its protein is CASSFGSGAPYEQYF. Variable domain in full (rest from reference TRBV28 and TRBJ2-7): DVKVTQSSRYLVKRTGEKVFLECVQDMDHENMFWYRQDPGLGLRLIYFSYDVKMKEKGDIPEGYSVSREKKERFSLILESASTNQTSMYLCASSFGSGAPYEQYFGPGTRLTVT.

This clone appeared once. In the same sample, other DNA sequences code for this CDR3. J is TRBJ2-1 and V is TRBV24-1, with D maybe TRBD2 (5 bases). This CDR3 region has 16 residues. V was shortened by 1 base and J by 0 bases, with 9 bases between the two germline ends. Germline assignment: CDR1 KGHDR and CDR2 SFDVKD. The CDR3 is CATSDFAGSSYNEQFF. In DNA form, the CDR3 reads TGTGCCACCAGTGATTTCGCGGGTAGCTCCTACAATGAGCAGTTCTTC.

The rearrangement links TRBV4-3 to TRBJ2-3; possible D gene TRBD1, 5 bases. The CDR3 totals 14 residues. The ends were cut back, 0 bases at V and 3 bases at J, with 7 bases in the middle. Germline values: CDR1 LGHNA, CDR2 YSLEER. The CDR3 sequence is CASSQDPGTDTQYF. The CDR3 DNA is TGCGCCAGCAGCCAAGACCCAGGGACAGATACGCAGTATTTT.

CDR3 DNA sequence: TGTGCCAGCAGTAAAGGGACTAGCGGGAGGGGCGCAGATACGCAGTATTTT. This sequence encodes CASSKGTSGRGADTQYF. This chain connects TRBV25-1 to TRBJ2-3; 16 bases match TRBD2. Trimming removed 5 bases from V and 4 bases from J; junction bases left unmatched: 6. The CDR3 loop spans 17 amino acids. Germline V gives CDR1 MGHDK, CDR2 SYGVNS. Looking up the rest from reference TRBV25-1 and TRBJ2-3 gives the full variable domain: EADIYQTPRYLVIGTGKKITLECSQTMGHDKMYWYQQDPGMELHLIHYSYGVNSTEKGDLSSESTVSRIRTEHFPLTLESARPSHTSQYLCASSKGTSGRGADTQYFGPGTRLTVL.

A single count supports this clone. The genes are TRBV6-2 or TRBV6-3 and TRBJ2-6; TRBD1 agrees at 9 bases. The CDR3 has 18 residues. The V segment lost 1 base and the J segment 2 bases; nucleotides outside the gene matches: 6. Germline V gene lookup returns CDR1 MNHEY and CDR2 SVGEGT. The CDR3 DNA follows: TGTGCCAGCAGTTACTTGGGACAGGGAAAGGCTGGGGCCAACGTCCTGACTTTC. This encodes CASSYLGQGKAGANVLTF.

The J gene is TRBJ1-4, the V gene TRBV28; D gene uncertain. This CDR3 is 15 amino acids long. Trimming stripped 6 bases from V and 0 bases from J, with 11 bases between. The germline gives CDR1 MDHEN, CDR2 SYDVKM. CDR3 sequence reads: CASRPPAATNEKLFF. CDR3 bases: TGTGCCAGCAGACCCCCTGCAGCAACTAATGAAAAACTGTTTTTT.

The sample holds one count of this clone. The chain is built from TRBV5-6 and TRBJ2-7, with D perhaps TRBD1 (6 bases). Trimming stripped 1 base from V and 2 bases from J, with 16 bases between. Germline CDR1 SGHDT, CDR2 YYEEEE. The CDR3 loop spans 16 amino acids. CDR3 in DNA: TGTGCCAGCAGCTTGCTCCAGGGGACCCGAGCCTACGAGCAGTACTTC. Residues: CASSLLQGTRAYEQYF.

The chain uses TRBV3-1 (or the pseudogene TRBV3-2) and TRBJ2-1, with D possibly being TRBD1 (5 bases). The length of the CDR3 is 15 residues. V lost 0 bases and J lost 4, with 10 bases in between. From germline, CDR1 is LGHDT and CDR2 YNNKEL (reference sequence). CDR3 protein: CASSQDLGQYNEQFF. The CDR3 DNA reads TGTGCCAGCAGCCAAGATCTCGGACAATACAATGAGCAGTTCTTC.

A single count supports this clone. This chain uses TRBV5-4 with TRBJ1-5, with 7 bases matching TRBD1. This CDR3 has 15 amino acids. In germline, CDR1 is SGHNT, CDR2 YYREEE (reference sequence). Germline trimming cut 0 bases from V and 5 bases from J; bases unmatched to any gene: 5. This CDR3 is CASSLDRGYDQPQHF. CDR3 in DNA: TGTGCCAGCAGCTTGGACAGGGGCTACGATCAGCCCCAGCATTTT.

The chain is built from TRBV29-1 and TRBJ2-1, with D possibly TRBD1 on 6 matching bases. Per the germline V gene, CDR1 is SQVTM and CDR2 is ANQGSEA. The CDR3 consists of 15 residues. V lost 1 base and J lost 0, with 10 bases in between. CDR3 nucleotides: TGCAGCGTTGAAGGTTCAGGGGTCTCCTACAATGAGCAGTTCTTC. As protein: CSVEGSGVSYNEQFF.

The chain uses TRBV18 and TRBJ1-5; the D gene is possibly TRBD1 (5 bases). Trimming shortened V by 4 bases and J by 3 bases, and 7 bases separated the two germline ends. The CDR3 loop spans 13 amino acids. Germline V CDR1 and CDR2: KGHSH, LQKENI. The CDR3 is CASSQGSNQPQHF. Here the CDR3 DNA reads TGTGCCAGCTCACAGGGGTCCAATCAGCCCCAGCATTTT.

V and J are TRBV4-2 and TRBJ2-3, with 8 bases matching TRBD2. From germline, CDR1 is LGHNA and CDR2 YNFKEQ. The CDR3 covers 17 residues. Germline trimming cut 3 bases from V and 2 bases from J; bases unmatched to any gene: 10. CDR3 amino acids: CASSQYNGREATDTQYF. The CDR3, as DNA: TGTGCCAGCAGCCAGTATAATGGGCGGGAGGCCACAGATACGCAGTATTTT.

This clone was observed a single time. The identical CDR3 is also encoded by other nucleotide sequences in the sample. CDR3 sequence (DNA): TGCGCCAGCAGCCCAGACCCCGGGACAGCTGGAAACACCATATATTTT. This encodes CASSPDPGTAGNTIYF. This chain links TRBV5-1 with TRBJ1-3; 7 nucleotides line up with TRBD1. Losses at the gene ends were 4 bases for V and 2 bases for J; bases not matched to a gene: 9. The CDR3 is made up of 16 amino acids. Germline values: CDR1 SGHRS, CDR2 YFSETQ.

The chain recombines TRBV14 with TRBJ2-1; unclear D gene. Germline V gene data show CDR1 as SGHDN and CDR2 as FVKESK. Between the trimmed V and J ends, which lost 0 bases and 7 bases, there was a span of 10 bases. CDR3 size: 14 residues. The CDR3 is CASSQDLVPNEQFF. DNA for the CDR3: TGTGCCAGCAGCCAAGATCTAGTTCCTAATGAGCAGTTCTTC.